Listed below are T cell receptor beta chains from one sample, sequenced in a study of shared clonotypes between healthy human individuals. The method was immunoSEQ multiplex PCR; TCRdb's version includes in-frame clones alone and lacks a portion of them. The sample consists of a few million clones, just over 90% of them appearing once. The sequenced sample was naive CD4+ T cells sorted from blood. These receptors came from a man between 18 and 29 years old in good health. CDR3s include the opening cysteine and the closing phenylalanine or tryptophan. Each record gives: D gene, clone size, J gene, V gene, CDR3 DNA, CDR3 protein. The D gene is left open where the match is weak. Some rows mark clone size as missing; the rest say once, few, many or name a class of expanded clone.

D gene: TRBD2
clone size: -
J gene: TRBJ2-6
V gene: TRBV9
CDR3 DNA: TGTGCCAGCAGCGTAGCTACTTCCTCCCTAGCGGGAGGTCTCGGGGCCAACGTCCTGACTTTC
CDR3 protein: CASSVATSSLAGGLGANVLTF

D gene: -
clone size: -
J gene: TRBJ1-2
V gene: TRBV7-2
CDR3 DNA: TGTGCCAGCAGCTCCGGGGGGTTAGGCTATGGCTACACCTTC
CDR3 protein: CASSSGGLGYGYTF

D gene: TRBD2
clone size: once
J gene: TRBJ2-7
V gene: TRBV5-1
CDR3 DNA: TGCGCCAGCAGCTCCGGGACTAGCGGGAGGGCCTCCTACGAGCAGTACTTC
CDR3 protein: CASSSGTSGRASYEQYF

D gene: TRBD2
clone size: -
J gene: TRBJ2-5
V gene: TRBV7-2
CDR3 DNA: TGTGCCAGCAGCCTAAGAGGGAGGGGTGAGACCCAGTACTTC
CDR3 protein: CASSLRGRGETQYF

D gene: -
clone size: few
J gene: TRBJ1-4
V gene: TRBV7-2
CDR3 DNA: TGTGCCAGCAGATCAACAGGAGAAAAACTGTTTTTT
CDR3 protein: CASRSTGEKLFF

D gene: -
clone size: -
J gene: TRBJ1-2
V gene: TRBV6-5
CDR3 DNA: TGTGCCAGCAGTTCGCCCGGGGAGGGCTACACCTTC
CDR3 protein: CASSSPGEGYTF

D gene: -
clone size: -
J gene: TRBJ2-5
V gene: TRBV9
CDR3 DNA: TGTGCCAGCAGCGTTTCCCCACAGGGAGACGAGACCCAGTACTTC
CDR3 protein: CASSVSPQGDETQYF

D gene: TRBD1
clone size: -
J gene: TRBJ2-5
V gene: TRBV7-3
CDR3 DNA: TGTGCCAGCAGCTCCGGGACAGGCGAGCAAGAGACCCAGTACTTC
CDR3 protein: CASSSGTGEQETQYF

D gene: TRBD2
clone size: -
J gene: TRBJ2-3
V gene: TRBV5-1
CDR3 DNA: TGCGCCAGCAGCTTCTCCGTCGGCAGGGCGCAGCGGGAAGGGCGAGATACGCAGTATTTT
CDR3 protein: CASSFSVGRAQREGRDTQYF

D gene: -
clone size: once
J gene: TRBJ1-1
V gene: TRBV29-1
CDR3 DNA: TGCAGCGTTGCACCGCGGTCCGTGAACACTGAAGCTTTCTTT
CDR3 protein: CSVAPRSVNTEAFF

D gene: -
clone size: -
J gene: TRBJ2-7
V gene: TRBV7-2
CDR3 DNA: TGTGCCAGCCTCCCTGCTGGGGGGGGGCTGATCTCCTACGAGCAGTACTTC
CDR3 protein: CASLPAGGGLISYEQYF

D gene: TRBD1
clone size: -
J gene: TRBJ2-2
V gene: TRBV6-1
CDR3 DNA: TGTGCCAGCAGACCGGGACAGGGAGCCACCGGGGAGCTGTTTTTT
CDR3 protein: CASRPGQGATGELFF

D gene: TRBD2
clone size: -
J gene: TRBJ2-1
V gene: TRBV10-2
CDR3 DNA: TGCGCCAGCGTGCCCGGGACTAGCGGGGGAAATGAGCAGTTCTTC
CDR3 protein: CASVPGTSGGNEQFF

D gene: TRBD1
clone size: once
J gene: TRBJ2-7
V gene: TRBV10-1
CDR3 DNA: TGCGCCAGCACCTCGGGACAGGTGACCTACGAGCAGTACTTC
CDR3 protein: CASTSGQVTYEQYF

D gene: TRBD1
clone size: -
J gene: TRBJ1-1
V gene: TRBV5-1
CDR3 DNA: TGCGCCAGCAGCTCCCACTTAAAAAACCGGGACAGGGACACTGAAGCTTTCTTT
CDR3 protein: CASSSHLKNRDRDTEAFF

D gene: -
clone size: -
J gene: TRBJ2-7
V gene: TRBV5-1
CDR3 DNA: TGCGCCAGCAGCTTGGATGCTATGGGGGGCGAGCAGTACTTC
CDR3 protein: CASSLDAMGGEQYF

D gene: -
clone size: -
J gene: TRBJ1-1
V gene: TRBV10-3
CDR3 DNA: TGTGCCATCACCCCCAGGGGCGGGACTGAAGCTTTCTTT
CDR3 protein: CAITPRGGTEAFF

D gene: TRBD2
clone size: -
J gene: TRBJ2-1
V gene: TRBV5-4
CDR3 DNA: TGTGCCAGCAGCGGGGGGGGACGGTACAATGAGCAGTTCTTC
CDR3 protein: CASSGGGRYNEQFF

D gene: -
clone size: -
J gene: TRBJ2-4
V gene: TRBV28
CDR3 DNA: TGTGCCAGCACCCCTTCCCGGGATGTTATTGGAGTAAAAAACATTCAGTACTTC
CDR3 protein: CASTPSRDVIGVKNIQYF

D gene: TRBD1
clone size: once
J gene: TRBJ1-2
V gene: TRBV5-4
CDR3 DNA: TGTGCCAGCAGACCGACAGGGTCATATGGCTACACCTTC
CDR3 protein: CASRPTGSYGYTF

D gene: TRBD2
clone size: once
J gene: TRBJ2-1
V gene: TRBV10-1
CDR3 DNA: TGCGCCAGCAGTGATACTAGCGGGAGCGATGAGCAGTTCTTC
CDR3 protein: CASSDTSGSDEQFF

D gene: TRBD1
clone size: -
J gene: TRBJ2-2
V gene: TRBV27
CDR3 DNA: TGTGCCAGCAGGTCAGGGACAGCGAACACCGGGGAGCTGTTTTTT
CDR3 protein: CASRSGTANTGELFF

D gene: TRBD1
clone size: -
J gene: TRBJ1-2
V gene: TRBV11-2
CDR3 DNA: TGTGCCAGCAGCCTCCTGGACAGGGGGGGCTATGGCTACACCTTC
CDR3 protein: CASSLLDRGGYGYTF

D gene: -
clone size: -
J gene: TRBJ2-7
V gene: TRBV2
CDR3 DNA: TGTGCCAGCATGTTACAGGTCTCCTACGAGCAGTACTTC
CDR3 protein: CASMLQVSYEQYF

D gene: -
clone size: -
J gene: TRBJ2-5
V gene: TRBV6-5
CDR3 DNA: TGTGCCAGCAGTTACTCGATGATAGCAACTTTGGAGACCCAGTACTTC
CDR3 protein: CASSYSMIATLETQYF

D gene: TRBD1
clone size: -
J gene: TRBJ2-1
V gene: TRBV5-1
CDR3 DNA: TGCGCCAGCAGCCTGTTTCTGACAGGGCATATGTCCAATGAGCAGTTCTTC
CDR3 protein: CASSLFLTGHMSNEQFF

D gene: -
clone size: few
J gene: TRBJ1-3
V gene: TRBV30
CDR3 DNA: TGTGCCTGGTCAAATGGTGGAAACACCATATATTTT
CDR3 protein: CAWSNGGNTIYF